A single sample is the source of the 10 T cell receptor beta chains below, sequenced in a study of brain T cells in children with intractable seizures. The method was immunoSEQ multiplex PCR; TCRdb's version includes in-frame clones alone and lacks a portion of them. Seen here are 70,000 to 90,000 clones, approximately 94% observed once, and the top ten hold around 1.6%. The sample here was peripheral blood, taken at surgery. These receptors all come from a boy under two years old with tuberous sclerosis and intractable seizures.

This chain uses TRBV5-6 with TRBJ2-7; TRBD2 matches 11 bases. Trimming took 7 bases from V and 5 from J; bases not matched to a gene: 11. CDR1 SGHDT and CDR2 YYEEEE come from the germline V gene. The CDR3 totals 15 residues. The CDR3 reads CASSLAGGRVDEQYF. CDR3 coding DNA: TGTGCCAGCTCCTTAGCGGGGGGGCGCGTCGACGAGCAGTACTTC.

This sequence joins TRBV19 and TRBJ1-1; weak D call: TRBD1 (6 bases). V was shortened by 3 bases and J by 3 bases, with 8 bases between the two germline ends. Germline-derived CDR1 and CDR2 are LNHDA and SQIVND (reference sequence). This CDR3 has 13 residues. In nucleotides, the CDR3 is TGTGCCAGTAGTATGGACAGTTACACTGAAGCTTTCTTT. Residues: CASSMDSYTEAFF.

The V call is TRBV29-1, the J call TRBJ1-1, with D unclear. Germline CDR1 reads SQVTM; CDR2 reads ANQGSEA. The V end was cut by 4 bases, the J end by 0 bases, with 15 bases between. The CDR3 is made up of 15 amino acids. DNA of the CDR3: TGCAGCGTTGTCTGGACGCGGCGGTTGAACACTGAAGCTTTCTTT. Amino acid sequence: CSVVWTRRLNTEAFF.

The chain's CDR3 is CASSPPGQANYEQYF. Written as DNA, the CDR3 is TGTGCCAGCAGCCCCCCTGGGCAGGCGAACTACGAGCAGTACTTC. The rearrangement joins TRBV16 to TRBJ2-7; no clear D gene. Germline assignment: CDR1 KGHSY and CDR2 FQNENV. The germline V and J ends were trimmed by 4 bases and 3 bases, with 16 bases remaining between them. The CDR3 has 15 amino acids.

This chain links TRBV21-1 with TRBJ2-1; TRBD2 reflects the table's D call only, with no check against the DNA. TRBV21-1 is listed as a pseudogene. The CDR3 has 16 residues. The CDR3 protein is CASSKTGTNSYNEQFF. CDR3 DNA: TGTGCCAGCAGCAAAACCGGGACTAACTCCTACAATGAGCAGTTCTTC.

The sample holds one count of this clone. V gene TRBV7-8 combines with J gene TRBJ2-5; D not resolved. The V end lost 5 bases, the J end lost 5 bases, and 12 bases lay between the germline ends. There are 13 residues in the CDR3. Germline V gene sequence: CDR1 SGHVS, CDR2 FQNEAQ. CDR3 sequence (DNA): TGTGCCAGCAGCCCGATGCCCAAGGAGACCCAGTACTTC. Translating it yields CASSPMPKETQYF. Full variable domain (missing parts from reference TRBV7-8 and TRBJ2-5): GAGVSQSPRYKVAKRGQDVALRCDPISGHVSLFWYQQALGQGPEFLTYFQNEAQLDKSGLPSDRFFAERPEGSVSTLKIQRTQQEDSAVYLCASSPMPKETQYFGPGTRLLVL.

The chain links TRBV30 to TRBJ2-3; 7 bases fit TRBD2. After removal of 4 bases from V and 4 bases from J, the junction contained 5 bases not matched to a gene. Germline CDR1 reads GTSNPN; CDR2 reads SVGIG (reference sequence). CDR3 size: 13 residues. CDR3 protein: CAWNTGGSDTQYF. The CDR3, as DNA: TGTGCCTGGAATACGGGAGGTTCAGATACGCAGTATTTT.

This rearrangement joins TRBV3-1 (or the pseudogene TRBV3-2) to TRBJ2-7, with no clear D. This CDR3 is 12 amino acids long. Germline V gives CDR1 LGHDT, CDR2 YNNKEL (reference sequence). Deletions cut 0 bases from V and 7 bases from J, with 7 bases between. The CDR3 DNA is TGTGCCAGCAGCCAAGAATCGAGTGAGCAGTACTTC. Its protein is CASSQESSEQYF.

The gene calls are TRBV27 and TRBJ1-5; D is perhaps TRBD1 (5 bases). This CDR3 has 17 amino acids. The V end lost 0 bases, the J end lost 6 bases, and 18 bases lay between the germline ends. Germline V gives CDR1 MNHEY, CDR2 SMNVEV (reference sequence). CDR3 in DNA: TGTGCCAGCAGTTTATCTCCGGTGGCAGGGAGGGCTCAGCCCCAGCATTTT. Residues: CASSLSPVAGRAQPQHF.

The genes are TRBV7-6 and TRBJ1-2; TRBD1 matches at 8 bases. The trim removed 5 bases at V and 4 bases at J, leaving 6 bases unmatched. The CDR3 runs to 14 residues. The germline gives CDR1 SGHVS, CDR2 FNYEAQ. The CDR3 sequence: CASSVDREGYGYTF. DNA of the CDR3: TGTGCCAGCAGCGTGGACAGGGAGGGCTATGGCTACACCTTC.